The T cell receptor (beta chain) described here comes from a study of T cell responses to AZD1222 COVID-19 vaccine. Study-wide points: Spike-wide coverage was observed for vaccine-associated CD4 TCRs, with dominant responses at 160-218 and 743-854.

Germline CDR1 MDHEN, CDR2 SYDVKM. The CDR3 loop spans 11 amino acids. The germline V and J ends were trimmed by 10 bases and 10 bases, with 14 bases remaining between them. TCRdb keeps only in-frame clones here, not all; method: immunoSEQ multiplex PCR. Of about 150,000 clones in the sample, more than 75% were seen once. A remark on this clone: Its antigen is unidentified.

The rearrangement joins TRBV28 to TRBJ2-1, with D possibly matching TRBD1 (6 bases). The material sequenced was peripheral blood, taken on day 0 of AZD1222 vaccination. The clonotype originates from an adult in good health. The CDR3 sequence is CATTGPREQFF. CDR3 sequence (DNA): TGTGCCACGACAGGTCCCAGGGAGCAGTTCTTC.